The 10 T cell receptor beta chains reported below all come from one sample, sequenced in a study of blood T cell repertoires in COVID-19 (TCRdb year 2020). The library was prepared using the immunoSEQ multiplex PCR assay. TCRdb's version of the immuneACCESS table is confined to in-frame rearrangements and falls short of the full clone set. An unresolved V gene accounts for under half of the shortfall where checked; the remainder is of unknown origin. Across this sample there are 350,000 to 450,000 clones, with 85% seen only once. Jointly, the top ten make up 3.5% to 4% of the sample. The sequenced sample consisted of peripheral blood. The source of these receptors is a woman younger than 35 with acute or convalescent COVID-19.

The CDR3 nucleotides are TGTGCCAGCAGCCCTTCGGGTTACTCTGGAAACACCATATATTTT. This sequence encodes CASSPSGYSGNTIYF. This rearrangement joins TRBV7-8 to TRBJ1-3, with D uncertain. Per germline, CDR1 SGHVS and CDR2 FQNEAQ. This CDR3 spans 15 amino acids. Deletions cut 5 bases from V and 0 bases from J, with 11 bases between.

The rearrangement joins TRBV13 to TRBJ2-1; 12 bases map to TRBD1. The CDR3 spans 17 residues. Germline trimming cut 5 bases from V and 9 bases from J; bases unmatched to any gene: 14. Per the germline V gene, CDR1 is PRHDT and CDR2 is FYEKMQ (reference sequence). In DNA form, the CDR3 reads TGTGCCAGCAGCCCTCGCTCCGGGACAGGGGGCATGCCTGAGCAGTTCTTC. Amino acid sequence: CASSPRSGTGGMPEQFF.

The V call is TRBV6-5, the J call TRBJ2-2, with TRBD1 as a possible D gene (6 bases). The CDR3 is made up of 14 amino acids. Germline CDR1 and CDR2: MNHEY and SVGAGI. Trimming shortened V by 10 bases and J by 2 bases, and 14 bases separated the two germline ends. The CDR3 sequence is CAILRGTNTGELFF. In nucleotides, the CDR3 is TGTGCCATCCTTAGGGGGACCAACACCGGGGAGCTGTTTTTT.

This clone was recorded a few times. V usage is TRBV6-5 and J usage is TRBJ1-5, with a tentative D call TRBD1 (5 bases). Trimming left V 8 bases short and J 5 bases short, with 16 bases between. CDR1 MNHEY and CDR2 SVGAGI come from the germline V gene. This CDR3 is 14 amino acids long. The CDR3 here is CASAGSGEYQPQHF. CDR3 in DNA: TGTGCCAGCGCTGGATCGGGGGAATATCAGCCCCAGCATTTT.

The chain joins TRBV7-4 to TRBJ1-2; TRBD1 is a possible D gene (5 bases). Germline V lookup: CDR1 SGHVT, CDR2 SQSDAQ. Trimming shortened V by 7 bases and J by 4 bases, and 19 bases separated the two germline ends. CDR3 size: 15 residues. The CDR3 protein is CASTQESGVCYGYTF. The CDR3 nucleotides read TGTGCCAGCACTCAAGAGTCGGGGGTTTGCTATGGCTACACCTTC.

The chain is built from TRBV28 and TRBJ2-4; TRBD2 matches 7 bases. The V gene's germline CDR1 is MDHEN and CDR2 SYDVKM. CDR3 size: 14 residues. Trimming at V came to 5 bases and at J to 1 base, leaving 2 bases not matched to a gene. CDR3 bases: TGTGCCAGCAGTCCCGGGGGGGCCAAAAACATTCAGTACTTC. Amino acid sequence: CASSPGGAKNIQYF.

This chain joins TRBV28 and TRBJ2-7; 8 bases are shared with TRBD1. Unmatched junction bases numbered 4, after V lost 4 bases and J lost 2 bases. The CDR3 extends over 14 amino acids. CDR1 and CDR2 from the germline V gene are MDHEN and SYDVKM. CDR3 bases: TGTGCCAGCAGTTCCCCGACAGGGGCCTACGAGCAGTACTTC. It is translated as CASSSPTGAYEQYF.

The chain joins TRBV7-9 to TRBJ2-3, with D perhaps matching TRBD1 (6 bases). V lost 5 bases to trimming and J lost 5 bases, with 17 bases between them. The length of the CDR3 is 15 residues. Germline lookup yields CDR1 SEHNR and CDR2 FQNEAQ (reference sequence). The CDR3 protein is CASSRTYRDIDTQYF. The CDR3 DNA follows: TGTGCCAGCAGCCGTACCTACAGGGATATAGATACGCAGTATTTT. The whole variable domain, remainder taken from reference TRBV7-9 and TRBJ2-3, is DTGVSQNPRHKITKRGQNVTFRCDPISEHNRLYWYRQTLGQGPEFLTYFQNEAQLEKSRLLSDRFSAERPKGSFSTLEIQRTEQGDSAMYLCASSRTYRDIDTQYFGPGTRLTVL.

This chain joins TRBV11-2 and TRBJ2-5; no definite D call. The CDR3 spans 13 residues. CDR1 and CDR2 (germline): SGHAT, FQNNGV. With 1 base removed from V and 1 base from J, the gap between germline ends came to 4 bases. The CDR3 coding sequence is TGTGCCAGCAGCTTAGCTCTCCAAGAGACCCAGTACTTC. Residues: CASSLALQETQYF.

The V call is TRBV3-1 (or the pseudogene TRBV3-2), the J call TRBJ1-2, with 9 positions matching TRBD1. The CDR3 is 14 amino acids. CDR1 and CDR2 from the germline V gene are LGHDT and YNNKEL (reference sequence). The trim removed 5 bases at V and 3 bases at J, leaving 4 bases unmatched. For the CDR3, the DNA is TGTGCCAGCAGCTTCGGACAGGGGTACTATGGCTACACCTTC. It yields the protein CASSFGQGYYGYTF.